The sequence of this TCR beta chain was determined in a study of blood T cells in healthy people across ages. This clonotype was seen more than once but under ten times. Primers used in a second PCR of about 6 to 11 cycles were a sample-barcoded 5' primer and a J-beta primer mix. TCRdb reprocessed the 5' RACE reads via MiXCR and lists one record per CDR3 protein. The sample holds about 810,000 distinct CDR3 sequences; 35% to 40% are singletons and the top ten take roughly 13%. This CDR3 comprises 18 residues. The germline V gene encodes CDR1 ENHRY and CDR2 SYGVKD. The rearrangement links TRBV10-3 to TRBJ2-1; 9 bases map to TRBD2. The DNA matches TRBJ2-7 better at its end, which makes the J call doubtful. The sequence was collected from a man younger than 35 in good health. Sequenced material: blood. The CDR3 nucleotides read TGTGCCATCAGGACGACTAGCGGCTCTGGACTCTCCTACAATGAGCAGTACTTC. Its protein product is CAIRTTSGSGLSYNEQYF.